This T cell receptor beta chain was found in a study of monozygotic twins with inflammatory bowel disease. Regarding the study as a whole: A distinction between different T cell subtypes was not possible. The data did not back a single strong IBD-associated clonotype or signal.

Two nested PCRs, roughly 16 and 10 cycles, amplified TCRalpha and TCRbeta cDNA. Each CDR3 protein gets one entry in TCRdb, which reprocessed the 5' RACE reads and gives no DNA. The table for this sample gives about 210,000 distinct CDR3 sequences. CDR3 length: 12 amino acids. On this clonotype itself: Its specificity is unknown.

The source of this sequence is a human donor with ulcerative colitis or Crohn's disease, or a healthy co-twin of an affected twin (not recorded which). The sequenced sample consisted of blood. The rearrangement joins TRBV12-3 or TRBV12-4 to TRBJ1-4. The chain's CDR3 is CASRFGNEKLFF.